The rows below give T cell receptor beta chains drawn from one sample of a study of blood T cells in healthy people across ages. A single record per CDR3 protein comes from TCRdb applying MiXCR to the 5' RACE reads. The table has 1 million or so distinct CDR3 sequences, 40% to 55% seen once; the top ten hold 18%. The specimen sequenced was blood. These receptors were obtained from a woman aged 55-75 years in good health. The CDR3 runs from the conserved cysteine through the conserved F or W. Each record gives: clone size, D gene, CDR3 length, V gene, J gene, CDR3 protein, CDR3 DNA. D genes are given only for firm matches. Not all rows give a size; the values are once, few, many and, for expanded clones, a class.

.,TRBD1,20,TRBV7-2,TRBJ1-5,CASSFPRSGTGGSSNQPQHF,TGTGCCAGCAGCTTTCCACGTTCCGGGACAGGGGGCTCTAGCAATCAGCCCCAGCATTTT
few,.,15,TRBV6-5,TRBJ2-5,CASSLARGTVETQYF,TGTGCCAGCAGTTTAGCTCGGGGGACGGTGGAGACCCAGTACTTC
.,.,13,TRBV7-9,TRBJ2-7,CASSARASYEQYF,TGTGCCAGCAGCGCGAGAGCTTCCTACGAGCAGTACTTC
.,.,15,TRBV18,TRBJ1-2,CASSPLEGENYGYTF,TGTGCCAGCTCACCACTTGAGGGGGAGAACTATGGCTACACCTTC
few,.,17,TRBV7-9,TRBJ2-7,CASSLDWDSSTTYEQYF,TGTGCCAGCAGCTTAGATTGGGACTCCTCCACGACTTACGAGCAGTACTTC
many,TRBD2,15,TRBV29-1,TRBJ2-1,CSVPMTSGSNNEQFF,TGCAGCGTCCCGATGACTAGCGGGAGCAACAATGAGCAGTTCTTC
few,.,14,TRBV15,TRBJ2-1,CATSYDLRGNEQFF,TGTGCCACCAGTTACGACCTGAGGGGAAATGAGCAGTTCTTC
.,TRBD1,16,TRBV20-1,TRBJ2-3,CSARARDRGSTDTQYF,TGCAGTGCTAGAGCCCGGGACAGGGGAAGCACAGATACGCAGTATTTT
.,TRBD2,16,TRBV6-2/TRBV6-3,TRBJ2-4,CASRRGTSGSKGIQYF,TGTGCCAGCAGACGGGGGACTAGCGGGTCCAAGGGCATTCAGTACTTC
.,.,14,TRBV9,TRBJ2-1,CASSARDSYNEQFF,TGTGCCAGCAGCGCCCGGGACTCATACAATGAGCAGTTCTTC
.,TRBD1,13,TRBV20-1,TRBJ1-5,CSASGGLGQPQHF,TGCAGTGCTTCAGGGGGCCTGGGTCAGCCCCAGCATTTT
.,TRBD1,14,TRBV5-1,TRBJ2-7,CASSLRDRGVEQYF,TGCGCCAGCAGCTTGCGAGACAGGGGAGTAGAGCAGTACTTC
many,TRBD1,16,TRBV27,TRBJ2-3,CASSLSKRQGTDTQYF,TGTGCCAGCAGTTTATCGAAGAGACAGGGAACAGATACGCAGTATTTT
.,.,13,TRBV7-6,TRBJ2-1,CASSIYTRGDWFF,TGTGCCAGCAGCATCTACACTAGAGGCGATTGGTTCTTC
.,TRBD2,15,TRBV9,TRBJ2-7,CASSAGSGSIYEQYF,TGTGCCAGCAGCGCCGGAAGCGGGAGCATCTACGAGCAGTACTTC
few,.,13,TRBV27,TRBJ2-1,CASSLQGPNEQFF,TGTGCCAGCAGTTTACAGGGCCCCAATGAGCAGTTCTTC
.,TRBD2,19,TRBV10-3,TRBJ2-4,CAISPLAGEGGLAKNIQYF,TGTGCCATCAGTCCTCTAGCGGGAGAGGGGGGGCTAGCCAAAAACATTCAGTACTTC
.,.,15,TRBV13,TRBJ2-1,CASPPHGGSYNEQFF,TGTGCCAGCCCCCCCCACGGGGGTTCCTACAATGAGCAGTTCTTC
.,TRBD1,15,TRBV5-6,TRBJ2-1,CASSLEDRGRNEQFF,TGTGCCAGCAGCTTGGAGGACAGGGGAAGGAATGAGCAGTTCTTC
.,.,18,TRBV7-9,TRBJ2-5,CASSLSVTQTGTIETQYF,TGTGCCAGCAGCTTATCAGTCACACAGACCGGGACAATAGAGACCCAGTACTTC
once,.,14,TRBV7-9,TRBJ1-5,CASSATGRGQPQHF,TGTGCCAGCAGCGCGACAGGTCGGGGTCAGCCCCAGCATTTT
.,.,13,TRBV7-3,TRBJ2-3,CASSVLAADTQYF,TGTGCCAGCAGCGTGCTAGCCGCAGATACGCAGTATTTT
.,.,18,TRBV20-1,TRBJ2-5,CSARDPKPLGQNQETQYF,TGCAGTGCTAGAGATCCCAAGCCCCTAGGACAGAATCAAGAGACCCAGTACTTC
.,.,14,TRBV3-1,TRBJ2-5,CASSQAGLQETQYF,TGTGCCAGCAGCCAAGCGGGACTCCAAGAGACCCAGTACTTC
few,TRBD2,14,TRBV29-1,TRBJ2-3,CSVIISGKADTQYF,TGCAGCGTTATTATTAGCGGGAAAGCAGATACGCAGTATTTT
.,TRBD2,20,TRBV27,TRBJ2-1,CASLRIWQGSGRLSYNEQFF,TGTGCCAGCCTTAGGATCTGGCAGGGGAGCGGGAGGCTCTCCTACAATGAGCAGTTCTTC
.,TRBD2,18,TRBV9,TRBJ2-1,CASSLGTSGRAGVGEQFF,TGTGCCAGCAGTTTAGGGACTAGCGGGAGGGCCGGGGTAGGTGAGCAGTTCTTC
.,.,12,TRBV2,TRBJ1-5,CASRQNNQPQHF,TGTGCCAGCAGACAGAATAATCAGCCCCAGCATTTT
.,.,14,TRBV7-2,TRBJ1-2,CASSLVGGAYGYTF,TGTGCCAGCAGCTTAGTTGGGGGCGCTTATGGCTACACCTTC
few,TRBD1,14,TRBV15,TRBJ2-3,CATSRGTGPYTQYF,TGTGCCACCAGCAGAGGGACAGGACCCTATACGCAGTATTTT